This TCR beta chain was documented in a study of T-cell reconstitution after alpha-beta-depleted transplantation in children. Molecular barcoding with unique molecular identifiers was used for the TCRbeta library. TCRdb independently ran MiXCR on the PCR reads; one entry per CDR3 protein. The sample yields more than 200,000 distinct CDR3 sequences, approximately 8.4% seen once. This clonotype showed up many times. The CDR3 spans 15 residues. The V gene lost 11 bases and the J gene lost 0 bases, with 17 bases spanning the gap. Germline CDR1 reads SEHNR; CDR2 reads FQNEAQ (reference sequence). The TCR originated in a male patient aged 2 to 10 who had a stem cell transplant for acute myeloid leukemia, so the T cells may come from the graft donor. The chain couples TRBV7-9 to TRBJ2-4; D is perhaps TRBD2 (5 bases). Sequencing used PBMCs, mostly from graft donor cells, obtained 360 days after TCRalphabeta/CD19-depleted stem cell transplant. DNA for the CDR3: TGTGCCGTCGGGGTCACCACCCTAGCCAAAAACATTCAGTACTTC. Translated: CAVGVTTLAKNIQYF.